The following is a TCR beta chain sequence with its context. The antigen is unknown. These data belong to a study of cytomegalovirus exposure and HLA in healthy donors. The method was immunoSEQ multiplex PCR; TCRdb's version includes in-frame clones alone and lacks a portion of them. Of some 49,000 clones listed, approximately 90% are singletons. Trimming took off 0 bases at V and 2 bases at J, with 8 bases between the two ends. This CDR3 comprises 14 residues. Germline values: CDR1 MNHNY, CDR2 SVGAGI (reference sequence). General study findings and limits: Subsequent analysis found a tendency for first-cohort TCR clusters to co-occur within the 120 validation repertoires.

The receptor was isolated from a man between 18 and 35 years old in good health and CMV-seronegative. Sequences were obtained from PBMCs. The V gene is TRBV6-6, the J gene TRBJ2-7; D is unclear. The CDR3 DNA reads TGTGCCAGCAGTTACTCGTCAGGAACCTACGAGCAGTACTTC. It translates to CASSYSSGTYEQYF.